The T cell receptor (beta chain) under discussion was sequenced for a study of T cell responses to AZD1222 COVID-19 vaccine. V was trimmed by 9 bases and J by 2 bases, leaving 9 bases between them. Germline CDR1 SNHLY, CDR2 FYNNEI. This CDR3 has 12 amino acids. Study observations and caveats: Of spike-specific TCRs, nearly half reportedly target regions left unmutated in variants. Donors were mostly white British, more females; clonal diversity possibly underestimated. Seropositivity was recorded at baseline in only 6 or 7 AZD1222 recipients.

Some clones are missing from TCRdb's copy, which holds only in-frame ones; the method was immunoSEQ multiplex PCR. The table has fewer than 150,000 clones, about 89% seen once. A note on this clone: The antigen is unknown.

The source was peripheral blood, collected 28 days after the second AZD1222 dose. This receptor was taken from an adult who received the AZD1222 COVID-19 vaccine. The chain is built from TRBV2 and TRBJ2-3; no clear D. The CDR3 spells CASKTDTDTQYF. The CDR3 nucleotides read TGTGCCAGTAAGACGGACACAGATACGCAGTATTTT.